There are a few counts of the clone carrying this T cell receptor beta chain. The target antigen is unknown. The germline V and J ends were trimmed by 4 bases and 0 bases, with 4 bases remaining between them. Germline CDR1 and CDR2: MNHEY and SMNVEV (reference sequence). The CDR3 has 14 amino acids. PCR primers comprised 60 Vbeta and 13 Jbeta primers. Libraries were prepared by immunoSEQ multiplex PCR; TCRdb keeps only in-frame clonotypes and omits some of them. Counted here are 150,000 to 200,000 clones, about 75% occurring once; the ten biggest clones make up around 1%. The sample originates from a study of cytomegalovirus exposure and HLA in healthy donors. The wider study: Early release data held tens of millions of unique TCRs from HLA-typed donors. Study-level points and caveats: Reports credit the classifier with highly specific, highly sensitive diagnosis of cytomegalovirus status. It is likely that the observed cluster of highly shared sequence variants was a sequencing artifact.

The chain couples TRBV27 to TRBJ2-6; D is ambiguous. The receptor was isolated from a woman between 50 and 59 years old in good health and CMV-seropositive. The sequencing sample was made of PBMCs. CDR3 protein: CASSSLSGANVLTF. The CDR3 DNA is TGTGCCAGCAGTTCTCTCTCTGGGGCCAACGTCCTGACTTTC. The full variable domain, completed using reference TRBV27 and TRBJ2-6, is EAQVTQNPRYLITVTGKKLTVTCSQNMNHEYMSWYRQDPGLGLRQIYYSMNVEVTDKGDVPEGYKVSRKEKRNFPLILESPSPNQTSLYFCASSSLSGANVLTFGAGSRLTVL.